These T cell receptor beta chains were read from a single sample in a study of blood T cell repertoires in COVID-19. Profiled with immunoSEQ multiplex PCR; TCRdb holds only in-frame clones, not every one. The sample has about 100,000 clones; roughly nine tenths are singletons. Input material: peripheral blood. The receptor source for this set is a man in his sixties with acute or convalescent COVID-19. Both conserved end residues are trimmed from each CDR3. The order of the fields is CDR3 protein, D gene, J gene, V gene. A D gene is named only where the DNA matches it firmly.

CDR3aa: ASSVSRLDYT; d_gene: .; j_gene: TRBJ1-2; v_gene: TRBV2
CDR3aa: ASSEGTSGRLTGELF; d_gene: TRBD2; j_gene: TRBJ2-2; v_gene: TRBV9
CDR3aa: ASSYPLGGSYGYT; d_gene: .; j_gene: TRBJ1-2; v_gene: TRBV28
CDR3aa: ASSLGGLIYGYT; d_gene: .; j_gene: TRBJ1-2; v_gene: TRBV5-8
CDR3aa: SVRGTEAF; d_gene: .; j_gene: TRBJ1-1; v_gene: TRBV29-1
CDR3aa: ASSYMGTGSTDTQY; d_gene: TRBD1; j_gene: TRBJ2-3; v_gene: TRBV6-5
CDR3aa: ASSFPGTPAPYGYT; d_gene: .; j_gene: TRBJ1-2; v_gene: TRBV28
CDR3aa: ASSGLAGNTGELF; d_gene: TRBD2; j_gene: TRBJ2-2; v_gene: TRBV19
CDR3aa: ASSLTGSNQPQH; d_gene: TRBD1; j_gene: TRBJ1-5; v_gene: TRBV4-2
CDR3aa: ASSEGNPTGELF; d_gene: .; j_gene: TRBJ2-2; v_gene: TRBV5-4
CDR3aa: ASSPMVGHNEKLF; d_gene: .; j_gene: TRBJ1-4; v_gene: TRBV18
CDR3aa: ATRSRLIGNTEAF; d_gene: .; j_gene: TRBJ1-1; v_gene: TRBV19
CDR3aa: ASSMQQGNYNEQF; d_gene: .; j_gene: TRBJ2-1; v_gene: TRBV11-2
CDR3aa: ATSRDRTGGSNQPQH; d_gene: TRBD1; j_gene: TRBJ1-5; v_gene: TRBV15
CDR3aa: ASSLSTGAGYGYT; d_gene: TRBD1; j_gene: TRBJ1-2; v_gene: TRBV28
CDR3aa: ASSPMRYNEQF; d_gene: .; j_gene: TRBJ2-1; v_gene: TRBV28
CDR3aa: ASSPLPGSGNTIY; d_gene: .; j_gene: TRBJ1-3; v_gene: TRBV6-5
CDR3aa: ASRDRDRHYSNQPQH; d_gene: TRBD1; j_gene: TRBJ1-5; v_gene: TRBV28
CDR3aa: ASSQYKREEGETQY; d_gene: TRBD2; j_gene: TRBJ2-5; v_gene: TRBV3-1/TRBV3-2
CDR3aa: SAIPRGQGTYEQY; d_gene: TRBD1; j_gene: TRBJ2-7; v_gene: TRBV29-1
CDR3aa: ASRPAGQGNSPLH; d_gene: TRBD1; j_gene: TRBJ1-6; v_gene: TRBV19
CDR3aa: ASSSPTAEAF; d_gene: .; j_gene: TRBJ1-1; v_gene: TRBV27
CDR3aa: ASSSQKQTGMNTEAF; d_gene: TRBD1; j_gene: TRBJ1-1; v_gene: TRBV27
CDR3aa: ASSRQNQPQH; d_gene: .; j_gene: TRBJ1-5; v_gene: TRBV6-5
CDR3aa: ASTSQGVNNEKLF; d_gene: TRBD1; j_gene: TRBJ1-4; v_gene: TRBV19
CDR3aa: AWKQGLNTEAF; d_gene: .; j_gene: TRBJ1-1; v_gene: TRBV30
CDR3aa: ASLGSITNRNTIY; d_gene: .; j_gene: TRBJ1-3; v_gene: TRBV2